This section outlines one T cell receptor beta chain sequence together with its context. Its matching antigen is unknown. V lost 5 bases, J lost 6 bases, and 6 bases stayed unmatched. Germline lookup yields CDR1 SEHNR and CDR2 FQNEAQ (reference sequence). The CDR3 is made up of 15 amino acids. This entry belongs to a study of T cell responses to AZD1222 COVID-19 vaccine. Pooling of second doses given at about 4 or about 12 weeks was done. Method: immunoSEQ multiplex PCR; TCRdb's copy keeps in-frame clones and lacks some. Found here are some 100,000 clones, approximately 87% of them singletons; the top ten hold around 4.4%. Broader study findings: Seropositivity was recorded at baseline in only a handful of AZD1222 recipients. Reportedly, nearly half the spike-specific TCRs target unmutated variant regions. Dominant CD4 TCR responses targeted spike regions 160-218 and 743-854.

The chain employs TRBV7-9 and TRBJ1-4; TRBD1 matches 10 bases. This sequence originates from an adult who received the AZD1222 COVID-19 vaccine. The source was peripheral blood, collected 28 days after the second AZD1222 dose. CDR3 region: CASSPWDRGHEKLFF. CDR3 DNA sequence: TGTGCCAGCAGCCCCTGGGACAGGGGTCATGAAAAACTGTTTTTT. The whole variable domain, filled in from reference TRBV7-9 and TRBJ1-4, reads DTGVSQNPRHKITKRGQNVTFRCDPISEHNRLYWYRQTLGQGPEFLTYFQNEAQLEKSRLLSDRFSAERPKGSFSTLEIQRTEQGDSAMYLCASSPWDRGHEKLFFGSGTQLSVL.